Listed below are T cell receptor beta chains from one sample, sequenced in a study of graft-versus-host responses after intestinal transplantation. What these receptors recognize is not known. This table comes from immunoSEQ multiplex PCR, and its TCRdb copy is limited to in-frame clones, with some not included. The table has around 110,000 clones, 90% seen once. Specimen: unstimulated CD4+ T cells sorted from spleen or lymph node cells, collected before intestinal transplant. Receptor source: a human donor who received an intestinal transplant. The CDR3 runs from the conserved cysteine through the conserved F or W. The D gene is left open where the match is weak.

j_gene: TRBJ2-5; d_gene: TRBD2; v_gene: TRBV19; CDR3nt: TGTGCCAGTAGTATCCCCGGGACTAGCGGACAAGAGACCCAGTACTTC; CDR3aa: CASSIPGTSGQETQYF
j_gene: TRBJ1-1; d_gene: .; v_gene: TRBV6-6; CDR3nt: TGTGCCAGCAGTTACTCGAGGTCCTCGGGGGAAGCTTTCTTT; CDR3aa: CASSYSRSSGEAFF
j_gene: TRBJ2-2; d_gene: TRBD2; v_gene: TRBV7-2; CDR3nt: TGTGCCAGCAGCTTACTCGGACTAGCGTCTACCGGGGAGCTGTTTTTT; CDR3aa: CASSLLGLASTGELFF
j_gene: TRBJ2-4; d_gene: .; v_gene: TRBV14; CDR3nt: TGTGCCAGCAGCCGCACCCTTGGGGGGGCCAAAAACATTCAGTACTTC; CDR3aa: CASSRTLGGAKNIQYF
j_gene: TRBJ1-1; d_gene: .; v_gene: TRBV5-1; CDR3nt: TGCGCCAGCAGCTTTCAGGGAGGCGCTGAAGCTTTCTTT; CDR3aa: CASSFQGGAEAFF
j_gene: TRBJ1-6; d_gene: .; v_gene: TRBV30; CDR3nt: TGTGCCTGGAGCCAGGGTCGCTCACCCCTCCACTTT; CDR3aa: CAWSQGRSPLHF
j_gene: TRBJ2-3; d_gene: TRBD2; v_gene: TRBV6-6; CDR3nt: TGTGCCAGCAGTTACGTTGTACTAGCGGGAGAAGATACGCAGTATTTT; CDR3aa: CASSYVVLAGEDTQYF
j_gene: TRBJ2-7; d_gene: TRBD1; v_gene: TRBV7-9; CDR3nt: TGTGCCAGCGGGACGATACAGGGGGCTTCCTACGAGCAGTACTTC; CDR3aa: CASGTIQGASYEQYF
j_gene: TRBJ1-5; d_gene: TRBD1; v_gene: TRBV2; CDR3nt: TGTGCCAGCAGTGAGACAGGGGGCAATCAGCCCCAGCATTTT; CDR3aa: CASSETGGNQPQHF
j_gene: TRBJ2-1; d_gene: .; v_gene: TRBV30; CDR3nt: TGTGCCTGGACGGAGGGCTCCTACAATGAGCAGTTCTTC; CDR3aa: CAWTEGSYNEQFF
j_gene: TRBJ2-1; d_gene: .; v_gene: TRBV4-2; CDR3nt: TGTGCCAGCAGCCAACTAGGACAGCGCAATGAGCAGTTCTTC; CDR3aa: CASSQLGQRNEQFF
j_gene: TRBJ2-5; d_gene: .; v_gene: TRBV6-5; CDR3nt: TGTGCCAGCAGTTACGGTAGGAGAGAGACGCAAGAGACCCAGTACTTC; CDR3aa: CASSYGRRETQETQYF